The rows below give T cell receptor beta chains drawn from one sample of a study of T cell repertoires in cytomegalovirus infection. TCRdb used MiXCR to reprocess the reads, holding one entry per CDR3 protein. The sample contains around 280,000 distinct CDR3 sequences, around 9.6% of which appear only once. The sequenced sample consisted of PBMCs. The receptors stem from a human donor in good health (CMV status not recorded). Some clones in this sample may be carry-over from other donors' samples. Each CDR3 is given with its conserved first and last residue. A D gene is named only where the DNA matches it firmly. The size of a clone is reported for some rows only, either as once, few or many, or as a class for expanded clones.

D,size,J,V,CDR3,DNA
-,-,TRBJ2-3,TRBV28,CASSFGSGYITDTQYF,TGTGCCAGCAGTTTCGGAAGCGGATACATCACAGATACGCAGTATTTT
TRBD2,many,TRBJ2-2,TRBV28,CASSLLAGGVNTGELFF,TGTGCCAGCAGTTTACTAGCGGGGGGCGTAAATACCGGGGAGCTGTTTTTT
TRBD1,few,TRBJ1-3,TRBV19,CASIRTGRLGNTIYF,TGTGCCAGTATCCGGACAGGGCGTCTTGGAAACACCATATATTTT
TRBD1,many,TRBJ1-1,TRBV7-2,CASSQQGSNTEAFF,TGTGCCAGCAGCCAACAGGGGTCGAACACTGAAGCTTTCTTT
TRBD2,-,TRBJ2-3,TRBV20-1,CSARGGSGGIDTQYF,TGCAGTGCTAGAGGAGGGAGCGGGGGCATAGATACGCAGTATTTT
-,-,TRBJ1-1,TRBV10-3,CAISESRRGMNTEAFF,TGTGCCATCAGTGAGTCGAGGAGGGGTATGAACACTGAAGCTTTCTTT
-,many,TRBJ1-6,TRBV7-2,CASSLGANSPLHF,TGTGCCAGCAGCTTAGGGGCGAATTCACCCCTCCACTTT
-,many,TRBJ2-3,TRBV20-1,CSANRDNTDTQYF,TGCAGTGCCAACCGGGACAACACAGATACGCAGTATTTT
TRBD2,many,TRBJ2-1,TRBV7-9,CASSRMGRAGGQYNEQFF,TGTGCCAGCAGCCGCATGGGTAGAGCGGGGGGGCAATACAATGAGCAGTTCTTC
TRBD1,-,TRBJ2-5,TRBV20-1,CSATDRGQETQYF,TGCAGTGCCACGGACAGGGGGCAAGAGACCCAGTACTTC
-,many,TRBJ1-1,TRBV12-3/TRBV12-4,CASSFGRMNTEAFF,TGTGCCAGCAGTTTCGGCAGGATGAACACTGAAGCTTTCTTT
TRBD2,many,TRBJ2-5,TRBV7-2,CASSVGLAGGVTQYF,TGTGCCAGCAGCGTAGGACTAGCGGGGGGTGTGACCCAGTACTTC
TRBD2,many,TRBJ2-1,TRBV20-1,CSAPRLAGGRDNEQFF,TGCAGTGCTCCAAGACTAGCGGGGGGTCGTGACAATGAGCAGTTCTTC
-,many,TRBJ2-3,TRBV10-3,CAISERATAGPTDTQYF,TGTGCCATCAGTGAGAGGGCTACAGCAGGTCCCACAGATACGCAGTATTTT
TRBD2,-,TRBJ2-7,TRBV7-9,CASSLAGTSFYEQYF,TGTGCCAGCAGCTTAGCCGGGACTAGCTTCTACGAGCAGTACTTC
-,many,TRBJ2-7,TRBV7-9,CASSGETDYEQYF,TGTGCCAGCTCGGGAGAGACCGACTACGAGCAGTACTTC
-,many,TRBJ1-4,TRBV12-5,CASGWTFRYLGEKLFF,TGTGCTAGTGGTTGGACCTTCAGATACTTGGGTGAAAAACTGTTTTTT
TRBD2,many,TRBJ2-1,TRBV4-3,CASSQDPSGGANEQFF,TGCGCCAGCAGCCAAGATCCTAGCGGGGGGGCCAATGAGCAGTTCTTC
TRBD1,-,TRBJ2-5,TRBV10-2,CASKQGVQETQYF,TGCGCCAGCAAACAGGGGGTTCAAGAGACCCAGTACTTC
TRBD1,many,TRBJ1-1,TRBV7-3,CASSSRTGARRTEAFF,TGTGCCAGCAGCTCAAGGACAGGAGCGCGAAGGACTGAAGCTTTCTTT
TRBD2,many,TRBJ2-1,TRBV6-6,CASSYPTRLAEFQIGSYNEQFF,TGTGCCAGCAGTTACCCCACCCGGCTAGCGGAGTTCCAGATCGGCTCCTACAATGAGCAGTTCTTC
-,few,TRBJ2-3,TRBV29-1,CSVEGYTDTQYF,TGCAGCGTTGAGGGTTACACAGATACGCAGTATTTT
TRBD2,many,TRBJ2-5,TRBV29-1,CSGGLAGGQETQYF,TGCAGCGGGGGACTAGCGGGAGGGCAAGAGACCCAGTACTTC
-,many,TRBJ1-4,TRBV20-1,CSARGGDEKLFF,TGCAGTGCTCGGGGGGGCGATGAAAAACTGTTTTTT
TRBD2,many,TRBJ2-1,TRBV6-6,CASSTGLAGFIF,TGTGCCAGCAGTACGGGACTAGCGGGGTTTATCTTC
-,few,TRBJ1-1,TRBV29-1,CSVDDSTEAFF,TGCAGCGTCGACGACAGCACTGAAGCTTTCTTT
TRBD2,few,TRBJ2-1,TRBV20-1,CSAPQGLVYNEQFF,TGCAGTGCGCCTCAGGGACTAGTTTACAATGAGCAGTTCTTC
-,-,TRBJ2-1,TRBV28,CASSASMEQFF,TGTGCCAGCAGCGCCTCGATGGAGCAGTTCTTC
TRBD2,many,TRBJ2-3,TRBV7-2,CASSLVAGGTHDTQYF,TGTGCCAGCAGCTTAGTAGCGGGGGGGACCCACGATACGCAGTATTTT
TRBD1,-,TRBJ2-1,TRBV6-6,CASGTTGELSNEQLF,TGTGCGAGCGGCACGACAGGGGAATTATCCAATGAGCAGTTATTC
-,few,TRBJ2-2,TRBV12-3/TRBV12-4,CASSFGRTNTGELFF,TGTGCCAGCAGTTTCGGCCGAACGAACACCGGGGAGCTGTTTTTT
-,many,TRBJ2-3,TRBV19,CASSTRSDTQYF,TGTGCCAGTAGTACCCGAAGTGATACGCAGTATTTT
-,-,TRBJ2-1,TRBV6-5,CASRRGGGTSYNEQFF,TGTGCCAGCAGAAGAGGAGGCGGGACCTCCTACAATGAGCAGTTCTTC
TRBD1,-,TRBJ2-3,TRBV5-1,CASSLDDRVGSTDTQYF,TGCGCCAGCAGCTTGGACGACAGGGTGGGGAGCACAGATACGCAGTATTTT
-,many,TRBJ1-1,TRBV11-2,CASSLGGRVRGTEAFF,TGTGCCAGCAGCTTAGGGGGCAGGGTACGAGGCACTGAAGCTTTCTTT
-,many,TRBJ1-5,TRBV25-1,CASSEANQPQHF,TGTGCCAGCAGTGAAGCCAATCAGCCCCAGCATTTT
-,many,TRBJ1-3,TRBV25-1,CASSRWIQLARNTIYF,TGTGCCAGCAGTCGGTGGATACAGCTCGCCCGAAACACCATATATTTT